A selection of T cell receptor beta chains follows, all from one sample in a study of graft-versus-host responses after intestinal transplantation. Generated by immunoSEQ multiplex PCR, the TCRdb table keeps only in-frame clones and is missing some. Of approximately 11,000 clones listed, around 80% are singletons. This specimen consisted of PBMCs, obtained about 490 days after intestinal transplant. The receptors were sampled from a human patient who received an intestinal transplant, so some T cells may come from the graft donor. Both conserved end residues are part of each CDR3. Fields, in order: V gene, J gene, clone size, D gene, CDR3 DNA, CDR3 protein. The D gene is left open where the match is weak. Clone size, where shown, is once, few, many, or a class for clones that have expanded.

TRBV6-1	TRBJ1-2	NA	NA	TGTGCCAGCAGTATAGGGATTGACTATGGCTACACCTTC	CASSIGIDYGYTF
TRBV11-2	TRBJ2-3	NA	TRBD2	TGTGCCAGCAGCCGACGGGGCGGGAGTGGTAACACAGATACGCAGTATTTT	CASSRRGGSGNTDTQYF
TRBV6-5	TRBJ2-1	NA	NA	TGTGCCACCAAGGTGGCGAGCTCCTACAATGAGCAGTTCTTC	CATKVASSYNEQFF
TRBV7-9	TRBJ1-1	NA	NA	TGTGCCAGCAGCGACCTTGTCGGGACTGAAGCTTTCTTT	CASSDLVGTEAFF
TRBV27	TRBJ2-7	NA	NA	TGTGCCAGCAGTTTACCAGGGCGCGAGCAGTACTTC	CASSLPGREQYF
TRBV6-1	TRBJ2-5	few	NA	TGTGCCAGCAGTTCCTGGCAGGGACAAGAGACCCAGTACTTC	CASSSWQGQETQYF
TRBV10-3	TRBJ2-1	NA	TRBD2	TGTGCCATCAGCGACGTATCCAGGTTGGGGCGGGAGTTGGGTAGTGAGCAGTTCTTC	CAISDVSRLGRELGSEQFF
TRBV19	TRBJ2-4	NA	NA	TGTGCCAGTAGGAGTAAAGGGCGAAACATTCAGTACTTC	CASRSKGRNIQYF
TRBV6-4	TRBJ2-5	NA	TRBD2	TGTGCCAGCAGCCGGACTAGCGGGAGCCAAGAGACCCAGTACTTC	CASSRTSGSQETQYF
TRBV6-1	TRBJ1-2	few	NA	TGTGCCAGCAGTACGGGGGGGAATAGTGATGGCTACACCTTC	CASSTGGNSDGYTF